The 29 T cell receptor beta chains given below trace back to one sample, sequenced in a study of OX40 agonist ivuxolimab in advanced cancers. Assay: immunoSEQ multiplex PCR; the TCRdb copy retains only in-frame clones and omits some. Among about 66,000 clones listed, less than 90% were seen once. This sample comprised CD4+ or CD8+ T cells sorted from blood, obtained in a trial of the OX40 agonist ivuxolimab. These TCRs come from an adult with an advanced solid tumor such as melanoma, head and neck, liver or kidney cancer.

The chain uses TRBV18 and TRBJ1-4; perhaps TRBD1 as D (5 bases). Trimming stripped 3 bases from V and 6 bases from J, with 11 bases between. The germline gives CDR1 KGHSH, CDR2 LQKENI. The length of the CDR3 is 14 residues. Here the CDR3 DNA reads TGTGCCAGCTCACCGGGTGGGACTCATGAAAAACTGTTTTTT. It is translated as CASSPGGTHEKLFF.

The V and J genes are TRBV7-2 and TRBJ2-7; D is possibly TRBD1 or TRBD2 (5 bases each). Germline lookup yields CDR1 SGHTA and CDR2 FQGNSA. The CDR3 has 16 residues. Trimming shortened V by 1 base and J by 0 bases, and 13 bases separated the two germline ends. The CDR3, as DNA: TGTGCCAGCAGCTTAGTTGGGGGTCAGAGCTCCTACGAGCAGTACTTC. Translating gives CASSLVGGQSSYEQYF. The variable domain in full, completed from reference TRBV7-2 and TRBJ2-7, reads GAGVSQSPSNKVTEKGKDVELRCDPISGHTALYWYRQSLGQGLEFLIYFQGNSAPDKSGLPSDRFSAERTGGSVSTLTIQRTQQEDSAVYLCASSLVGGQSSYEQYFGPGTRLTVT.

The chain combines TRBV6-5 with TRBJ2-3; 9 bases map to TRBD1. Unmatched junction bases numbered 6, after V lost 6 bases and J lost 2 bases. Germline lookup yields CDR1 MNHEY and CDR2 SVGAGI. This CDR3 contains 15 residues. In DNA form, the CDR3 reads TGTGCCAGCAGCCGCGACAGGGGGGACACAGATACGCAGTATTTT. As protein: CASSRDRGDTDTQYF.

The chain combines TRBV11-3 with TRBJ2-6, with 7 bases identical to TRBD2. The J segment lost 2 bases and the V segment lost 5 bases, leaving 0 bases of the junction unmatched. The V gene's germline CDR1 is SGHNT and CDR2 YENEEA. CDR3 size: 14 residues. The CDR3 here is CASSRGAGANVLTF. CDR3 bases: TGTGCCAGCAGCCGGGGGGCTGGGGCCAACGTCCTGACTTTC.

The chain uses TRBV5-5 and TRBJ2-3; perhaps TRBD1 as D (6 bases). Germline CDR1 and CDR2: SGHKS and YYEKEE (reference sequence). V gave up 9 bases and J gave up 1 base, with 18 bases separating them. The CDR3 length is 15 residues. The CDR3, as DNA: TGTGCCACCCGGCGTCTCGAGGGGGGCACAGATACGCAGTATTTT. Residues: CATRRLEGGTDTQYF.

V is TRBV18 and J is TRBJ2-1, with 9 bases fitting TRBD2. Germline V gene data show CDR1 as KGHSH and CDR2 as LQKENI. The junction had 10 bases not matched to a gene; V was cut back by 3 bases and J by 7 bases. The CDR3 runs 16 residues. The CDR3 protein is CASSPRYESGRNEQFF. DNA for the CDR3: TGTGCCAGCTCACCCAGATATGAGAGCGGGAGGAATGAGCAGTTCTTC.

The rearrangement joins TRBV5-1 to TRBJ2-5; D call uncertain. In germline, CDR1 is SGHRS, CDR2 YFSETQ. Trimming shortened V by 0 bases and J by 4 bases, and 4 bases separated the two germline ends. This CDR3 comprises 12 residues. The CDR3: CASSLDGETQYF. The CDR3 DNA is TGCGCCAGCAGCTTGGACGGAGAGACCCAGTACTTC.

The CDR3 spells CASSMGLYEQFF. The CDR3, as DNA: TGTGCCAGTAGTATGGGTTTGTATGAGCAGTTCTTC. The chain links TRBV19 to TRBJ2-1; D remains ambiguous. V gave up 3 bases and J gave up 8 bases, with 8 bases separating them. CDR1 is LNHDA and CDR2 is SQIVND in the germline V gene (reference sequence). This CDR3 spans 12 amino acids.

V is TRBV28 and J is TRBJ2-1; 7 bases line up with TRBD2. The CDR3 runs to 16 residues. Looked up from germline, CDR1 is MDHEN and CDR2 is SYDVKM. The V gene end was trimmed by 5 bases and the J gene end by 8 bases; junction bases not matched to a gene: 15. This chain's CDR3 is CASSPNRWGGSDEQFF. The DNA of the CDR3 is TGTGCCAGCAGTCCTAATCGGTGGGGGGGGAGCGATGAGCAGTTCTTC.

The chain combines TRBV30 with TRBJ2-7, with D perhaps TRBD1 (6 bases). Germline V gene lookup returns CDR1 GTSNPN and CDR2 SVGIG (reference sequence). This CDR3 is 14 amino acids long. V was clipped by 2 bases and J by 1 base, with 12 bases between them. CDR3 sequence: CAWSMTGGSYEQYF. The CDR3 DNA is TGTGCCTGGAGTATGACAGGTGGGTCCTACGAGCAGTACTTC.

The chain is built from TRBV7-2 and TRBJ1-5, with D maybe TRBD1 (5 bases). The CDR3 loop spans 17 amino acids. V lost 2 bases, J lost 0 bases, and 14 bases lay in between. Germline V lookup: CDR1 SGHTA, CDR2 FQGNSA. The CDR3 sequence: CASSLPGQLFSNQPQHF. Written as DNA, the CDR3 is TGTGCCAGCAGCTTACCTGGACAACTTTTTAGCAATCAGCCCCAGCATTTT. The whole variable domain, filled in from reference TRBV7-2 and TRBJ1-5, reads GAGVSQSPSNKVTEKGKDVELRCDPISGHTALYWYRQSLGQGLEFLIYFQGNSAPDKSGLPSDRFSAERTGGSVSTLTIQRTQQEDSAVYLCASSLPGQLFSNQPQHFGDGTRLSIL.

The chain recombines TRBV7-8 with TRBJ2-1; no firm D call. Between the trimmed V and J ends, which lost 1 base and 4 bases, there was a span of 8 bases. This CDR3 is 14 amino acids long. Germline CDR1 and CDR2: SGHVS and FQNEAQ. For the CDR3, the DNA is TGTGCCAGCAGCTTAGGCCCTTTTTACAATGAGCAGTTCTTC. Protein sequence: CASSLGPFYNEQFF.

V and J are TRBV19 and TRBJ2-1; 7 bases map to TRBD2. The CDR3 runs to 13 residues. CDR1 LNHDA and CDR2 SQIVND come from the germline V gene (reference sequence). The V and J ends lost 6 bases and 15 bases, in that order; junction bases with no gene match: 14. Written as DNA, the CDR3 is TGTGCCAGTAGGGAACCGGGACTACGAAATCCGTTCTTC. It specifies CASREPGLRNPFF.

The V call is TRBV5-1, the J call TRBJ2-5; D call uncertain. The CDR3 runs 14 residues. CDR1 and CDR2 (germline): SGHRS, YFSETQ. Trimming cost V 0 bases and J 4 bases, with 10 bases left between them. DNA for the CDR3: TGCGCCAGCAGCTTGGCCTTGGTGTCAGAGACCCAGTACTTC. Translation gives CASSLALVSETQYF. Full variable domain (rest looked up from reference TRBV5-1 and TRBJ2-5): KAGVTQTPRYLIKTRGQQVTLSCSPISGHRSVSWYQQTPGQGLQFLFEYFSETQRNKGNFPGRFSGRQFSNSRSEMNVSTLELGDSALYLCASSLALVSETQYFGPGTRLLVL.

The chain has TRBV6-5 and TRBJ1-1; 10 bases fit TRBD1. This CDR3 is built from 15 residues. Looked up from germline, CDR1 is MNHEY and CDR2 is SVGAGI. V lost 0 bases, J lost 4 bases, and 2 bases stayed unmatched. The CDR3 here is CASSYSRTGGTEAFF. For the CDR3, the DNA is TGTGCCAGCAGTTACTCCCGGACAGGGGGCACTGAAGCTTTCTTT.

The chain couples TRBV4-3 to TRBJ2-2, with a tentative D call TRBD2 (6 bases). The CDR3 is made up of 13 amino acids. V gave up 1 base and J gave up 6 bases, with 6 bases separating them. Germline V gene lookup returns CDR1 LGHNA and CDR2 YSLEER. The CDR3 loop reads CASSQAGAGELFF. CDR3 DNA sequence: TGCGCCAGCAGCCAAGCGGGAGCCGGGGAGCTGTTTTTT.

The gene calls are TRBV6-5 and TRBJ2-5; D may be TRBD2 (6 bases). Trimming removed 6 bases from V and 9 bases from J, with 23 bases in between. This CDR3 is 15 amino acids long. CDR1 MNHEY and CDR2 SVGAGI come from the germline V gene. CDR3 in amino acids: CASRPALANTGSQYF. DNA of the CDR3: TGTGCCAGCAGACCCGCACTAGCTAACACAGGATCCCAGTACTTC.

The rearrangement uses TRBV28 and TRBJ2-7; TRBD2 aligns across 10 bases. Germline CDR1 MDHEN, CDR2 SYDVKM. The ends lost 4 bases at V and 6 bases at J; junction bases unmatched: 3. The CDR3 contains 13 residues. Here the CDR3 DNA reads TGTGCCAGCAGTTACCGACTAGCGGGCGAGCAGTACTTC. It specifies CASSYRLAGEQYF. The variable domain in full, completed from reference TRBV28 and TRBJ2-7, reads DVKVTQSSRYLVKRTGEKVFLECVQDMDHENMFWYRQDPGLGLRLIYFSYDVKMKEKGDIPEGYSVSREKKERFSLILESASTNQTSMYLCASSYRLAGEQYFGPGTRLTVT.

This clone qualifies as medium-sized. A read error may produce the germline difference seen at one junction end. The chain uses TRBV20-1 and TRBJ1-1; possibly TRBD1 for D (5 bases). This CDR3 has 11 amino acids. CDR1 and CDR2 (germline): DFQATT, SNEGSKA (reference sequence). The CDR3 coding sequence is TGCAGCGCTAGGGGTTCCACTGAAGCTTTCTTT. It is translated as CSARGSTEAFF.

The rearrangement uses TRBV9 and TRBJ2-3; TRBD2 might be the D (6 bases). V was pared by 0 bases and J by 6 bases, with 23 bases between. The CDR3 extends over 18 amino acids. Germline assignment: CDR1 SGDLS and CDR2 YYNGEE. CDR3 nucleotide sequence: TGTGCCAGCAGCGTAGCCCGGGCCGGGGGAGTGGAACAGGATACGCAGTATTTT. Its protein is CASSVARAGGVEQDTQYF. The full variable domain, rest sourced from reference TRBV9 and TRBJ2-3, is DSGVTQTPKHLITATGQRVTLRCSPRSGDLSVYWYQQSLDQGLQFLIQYYNGEERAKGNILERFSAQQFPDLHSELNLSSLELGDSALYFCASSVARAGGVEQDTQYFGPGTRLTVL.

The gene calls are TRBV11-2 and TRBJ2-3; the match to TRBD2 covers 8 bases. The CDR3 length is 15 residues. The V gene's germline CDR1 is SGHAT and CDR2 FQNNGV. V was clipped by 2 bases and J by 4 bases; unmatched bases: 5. The CDR3 loop is CASSLTAGEADTQYF. The CDR3 DNA reads TGTGCCAGCAGCTTAACAGCGGGAGAGGCAGATACGCAGTATTTT.

J is TRBJ2-3 and V is TRBV7-6; 9 bases fit TRBD1. CDR3 length equals 17 residues. Germline V gene data show CDR1 as SGHVS and CDR2 as FNYEAQ. The V gene end was trimmed by 3 bases and the J gene end by 2 bases; junction bases not matched to a gene: 9. The CDR3 DNA reads as TGTGCCAGCAGCTTCATAACAGGGGGCGAGTCCACAGATACGCAGTATTTT. Translating it yields CASSFITGGESTDTQYF. The full variable domain, completed using reference TRBV7-6 and TRBJ2-3, is GAGVSQSPRYKVTKRGQDVALRCDPISGHVSLYWYRQALGQGPEFLTYFNYEAQQDKSGLPNDRFSAERPEGSISTLTIQRTEQRDSAMYRCASSFITGGESTDTQYFGPGTRLTVL.

This chain connects TRBV18 to TRBJ2-5, with D possibly matching TRBD2 (6 bases). The CDR3 has 12 residues. Germline CDR1 and CDR2: KGHSH and LQKENI. V dropped 6 bases and J dropped 5 bases, with 10 bases sitting between them. The CDR3 protein is CASSPGAETQYF. The CDR3 nucleotides read TGTGCCAGCTCCCCGGGAGCGGAGACCCAGTACTTC.

The rearrangement uses TRBV25-1 and TRBJ2-5; 10 bases line up with TRBD2. The J call is in doubt because the DNA end fits TRBJ2-7 better. Germline lookup yields CDR1 MGHDK and CDR2 SYGVNS. The CDR3 is made up of 15 amino acids. This chain's CDR3 is CASSAPGLAFDEQYF. In DNA form, the CDR3 reads TGTGCCAGCAGTGCCCCGGGACTAGCGTTCGACGAGCAGTACTTC.

This clone was counted many times. V usage is TRBV19 and J usage is TRBJ1-5, with a weak D call TRBD1 (6 bases). The germline CDR1 and CDR2 sequences are LNHDA and SQIVND (reference sequence). Trimming left V 1 base short and J 0 bases short, with 7 bases between. The CDR3 spans 15 residues. CDR3 sequence reads: CASSIGQASNQPQHF. CDR3 nucleotides: TGTGCCAGTAGTATAGGACAGGCTAGCAATCAGCCCCAGCATTTT.

This chain links TRBV10-1 with TRBJ2-7, with 15 positions matching TRBD2. The CDR3 has 16 residues. From germline, CDR1 is WNHNN and CDR2 SYGVQD (reference sequence). Trimming cost V 4 bases and J 6 bases; bases outside gene matches: 7. The CDR3 DNA sequence: TGCGCCAGCAGTGGGGGACTAGCGGGAGGCGGTGTCGAGCAGTACTTC. Its translation: CASSGGLAGGGVEQYF.

This chain uses TRBV7-2 with TRBJ1-2, with D possibly matching TRBD1 (6 bases). Germline loops: CDR1 SGHTA, CDR2 FQGNSA. CDR3 length: 14 amino acids. Trimming cost V 5 bases and J 2 bases, with 12 bases left between them. The CDR3 loop is CASSRGGENYGYTF. The CDR3, as DNA: TGTGCCAGCAGCCGAGGGGGGGAGAACTATGGCTACACCTTC.

The chain employs TRBV18 and TRBJ1-2; tentative D call: TRBD1 (5 bases). Germline-derived CDR1 and CDR2 are KGHSH and LQKENI. The germline V and J ends were trimmed by 4 bases and 1 base, with 7 bases remaining between them. The CDR3 extends over 13 amino acids. This CDR3 is CASSQQDNYGYTF. CDR3 nucleotide sequence: TGTGCCAGCTCACAACAGGATAACTATGGCTACACCTTC. The full variable domain, its missing parts supplied by reference TRBV18 and TRBJ1-2, is NAGVMQNPRHLVRRRGQEARLRCSPMKGHSHVYWYRQLPEEGLKFMVYLQKENIIDESGMPKERFSAEFPKEGPSILRIQQVVRGDSAAYFCASSQQDNYGYTFGSGTRLTVV.

This rearrangement joins TRBV10-3 to TRBJ2-1; 10 nucleotides line up with TRBD1. Unmatched junction bases numbered 5, after V lost 7 bases and J lost 5 bases. Germline assignment: CDR1 ENHRY and CDR2 SYGVKD. The CDR3 consists of 14 residues. CDR3 sequence (DNA): TGTGCCATCATTGACAGGGGGCGCGACAATGAGCAGTTCTTC. Protein product: CAIIDRGRDNEQFF.